This T cell receptor (beta chain) was identified in a study of blood T cell repertoires in COVID-19. Study background: There were acute and convalescent COVID-19 samples, and they came from the United States, Italy and Spain. In each case, the material was cDNA or gDNA derived from T cells, B-cell-depleted T cells, or PBMCs.

The V end lost 5 bases, the J end lost 8 bases, and 24 bases lay between the germline ends. The CDR3 covers 16 residues. The germline V gene encodes CDR1 SEHNR and CDR2 FQNEAQ (reference sequence). In the authors' workflow: It was from reference gene primer amplification that nucleated cell counts were estimated. Assay: immunoSEQ multiplex PCR; the TCRdb copy retains only in-frame clones and omits some. The V and J calls and clone size are taken from that table; D and trimming were inferred from the DNA. The sample has approximately 69,000 clones, less than 75% seen once. The receptor was derived from a man in his fifties or sixties with acute or convalescent COVID-19. The sample comprised peripheral blood. V gene TRBV7-9 combines with J gene TRBJ1-2, with unresolved D. CDR3 nucleotides: TGTGCCAGCAGCCACTATTTTGGATTCGCTGGTGAGGGCTACACCTTC. It yields the protein CASSHYFGFAGEGYTF.